This T cell receptor beta chain was retrieved from a study of Ad26.COV2.S vaccination and SARS-CoV-2 variants. Study-level results: Individuals receiving vaccine had higher spike-specific TCR breadth than placebo recipients did.

TCRdb's table, derived via immunoSEQ multiplex PCR, lists solely in-frame clones and lacks some. The sample lists 300,000 to 450,000 clones; about 91% were seen once. Germline V CDR1 and CDR2: MNHEY, SVGAGI. With 5 bases removed from V and 11 bases from J, the gap between germline ends came to 18 bases. The CDR3 runs to 13 residues. For this clone: The target antigen is unknown.

This sequence was found in a human donor who had recovered from COVID-19. The V call is TRBV6-5, the J call TRBJ1-1; D gene ambiguous. The specimen was peripheral blood, collected after recovery from COVID-19. The CDR3 loop reads CASSKDLLLRAFF. The DNA of the CDR3 is TGTGCCAGCAGTAAGGACCTCCTTCTGAGGGCTTTCTTT.